This is a list of T cell receptor beta chains from one sample in a study of cytomegalovirus exposure and HLA in healthy donors. Some clones are missing from TCRdb's copy, which holds only in-frame ones; the method was immunoSEQ multiplex PCR. This sample has about 93,000 clones, with 82% found just once. Sequenced material: PBMCs. The origin of the receptors is a man aged 45 to 65 in good health and CMV-seronegative. Both conserved end residues are part of each CDR3. A D gene is named only where the DNA matches it firmly. Expanded clones get a size class; other rows say once, few or many, or leave the size out.

j_call,clone_size,v_call,d_call,cdr3_nt,cdr3_aa
TRBJ1-2,NA,TRBV4-2,TRBD1,TGTGCCAGCAGCCAAGCGTCTGACAGGGGGGGCTATGGCTACACCTTC,CASSQASDRGGYGYTF
TRBJ2-5,NA,TRBV27,NA,TGTGCCAGCAGTTTATCGATACAGGAAGAGACCCAGTACTTC,CASSLSIQEETQYF
TRBJ2-1,NA,TRBV7-3,TRBD1,TGTGCCAGCAGCTCGCCAGTGACAGGGGCTGCGGATGAGCAGTTCTTC,CASSSPVTGAADEQFF
TRBJ2-1,NA,TRBV15,TRBD1,TGTGCCACCAGCAGAGGGAAGGGACAGGGGGACAATGAGCAGTTCTTC,CATSRGKGQGDNEQFF
TRBJ1-5,NA,TRBV28,NA,TGTGCCAGCAGTTTACCCAGGGCCCTCAATCAGCCCCAGCATTTT,CASSLPRALNQPQHF
TRBJ2-3,NA,TRBV5-1,TRBD2,TGCGCCAGCAGCCTTGGACTAGCGGACCTTCCAGATACGCAGTATTTT,CASSLGLADLPDTQYF
TRBJ2-3,NA,TRBV29-1,TRBD2,TGCAGCGTTGAAGGGACTAGCGGGAGTGGGCCCACAGATACGCAGTATTTT,CSVEGTSGSGPTDTQYF
TRBJ2-7,NA,TRBV7-2,NA,TGTGCCAGCAGCTTAGTATCCGGGAACGAGCAGTACTTC,CASSLVSGNEQYF
TRBJ2-5,once,TRBV2,TRBD2,TGTGCCAGCAGTAGAGTGGGACTAGCGGGAGGGGAGACCCAGTACTTC,CASSRVGLAGGETQYF
TRBJ2-7,NA,TRBV18,NA,TGTGCCAGCTCAGACTCTCCCGCCTACGAGCAGTACTTC,CASSDSPAYEQYF
TRBJ2-5,NA,TRBV5-1,NA,TGCGCCAGCAGCACCGGGGGTCAGGACGAGACCCAGTACTTC,CASSTGGQDETQYF
TRBJ2-7,NA,TRBV28,TRBD2,TGTGCCAGCAGTTTGGGAGGGGCGGGTCCGTACGAGCAGTACTTC,CASSLGGAGPYEQYF
TRBJ1-5,NA,TRBV28,TRBD1,TGTGCCAGCAGTCCGTCCGCCCGGACAGGGGGCACAAGAAGCAATCAGCCCCAGCATTTT,CASSPSARTGGTRSNQPQHF
TRBJ1-2,NA,TRBV6-5,TRBD1,TGTGCCAGCAGTCCGAATCCCGGGACAGGGGGCCAGGGCACCTTC,CASSPNPGTGGQGTF
TRBJ2-7,NA,TRBV6-5,NA,TGTGCCAGCACGGATGACAGTAGCAAGCAGTACTTC,CASTDDSSKQYF
TRBJ1-5,NA,TRBV30,TRBD1,TGTGCCTGGAGTGCGGGACAGGGGGGCAATCAGCCCCAGCATTTT,CAWSAGQGGNQPQHF
TRBJ2-2,few,TRBV9,NA,TGTGCCAGCAGCGTAGTTATAGGGGAGCTGTTTTTT,CASSVVIGELFF
TRBJ2-3,once,TRBV1,NA,TGCACCAGCAGCCAAGAACGTTCCTTCGGGACTAGCGGGAGGACAGATACGCAGTATTTT,CTSSQERSFGTSGRTDTQYF
TRBJ2-3,NA,TRBV29-1,TRBD2,TGCAGCGTTGATGGGACGACGTTACGGGGGGGCGGTGGCACAGATACGCAGTATTTT,CSVDGTTLRGGGGTDTQYF
TRBJ2-1,NA,TRBV13,NA,TGTGCCAGCAGCTTACGGGTTACGGGAGTGCCGTACAATGAGCAGTTCTTC,CASSLRVTGVPYNEQFF
TRBJ2-3,NA,TRBV28,NA,TGTGCCAGCACCACAGGCACAGATACGCAGTATTTT,CASTTGTDTQYF
TRBJ1-5,NA,TRBV6-6,NA,TGTGCCAGCCGGGAACTTGCCGATCAGCCCCAGCATTTT,CASRELADQPQHF
TRBJ2-5,once,TRBV15,TRBD1,TGTGCCACCAGCAGGGACAGGGTAGTGGGCCAAGAGACCCAGTACTTC,CATSRDRVVGQETQYF
TRBJ2-3,NA,TRBV18,NA,TGTGCCAGCTCACCATTGGGAAGCGGGACAGATACGCAGTATTTT,CASSPLGSGTDTQYF
TRBJ2-1,NA,TRBV7-3,TRBD1,TGTGCCAGCAGCTTAAGGACAGGCGTCAACAATGAGCAGTTCTTC,CASSLRTGVNNEQFF
TRBJ2-1,NA,TRBV28,NA,TGTGCCAGCAGTTCCCCCGGGGTATTATACAATGAGCAGTTCTTC,CASSSPGVLYNEQFF
TRBJ1-2,NA,TRBV29-1,NA,TGCAGCGTCGGACTCCAGGATGGCTACACCTTC,CSVGLQDGYTF
TRBJ2-7,NA,TRBV7-3,NA,TGTGCCAGCAGCCCTCAGGGGAACAACTACGAGCAGTACTTC,CASSPQGNNYEQYF
TRBJ2-7,once,TRBV27,TRBD2,TGTGCCAGCAGCTCCCCGGGACTAGCTTCCTACGAGCAGTACTTC,CASSSPGLASYEQYF
TRBJ1-1,NA,TRBV5-6,TRBD1,TGTGCCAGCAGCTCGTACGGGACAGGGACTGAAGCTTTCTTT,CASSSYGTGTEAFF
TRBJ2-4,NA,TRBV12-1,NA,TGTGCCAGCAGCTTTGGGACAACCAAAAACATTCAGTACTTC,CASSFGTTKNIQYF
TRBJ2-1,NA,TRBV6-5,TRBD2,TGTGCCAGCAGTTTAATTAGCGGGAGCTCCTACAATGAGCAGTTCTTC,CASSLISGSSYNEQFF
TRBJ1-3,NA,TRBV19,NA,TGTGCCAGTAGTGCGGGGCCCGGAAACACCATATATTTT,CASSAGPGNTIYF
TRBJ2-1,NA,TRBV28,TRBD2,TGTGCCAGCAGCTCAGCGGGAGGGCCTTACAATGAGCAGTTCTTC,CASSSAGGPYNEQFF
TRBJ1-5,NA,TRBV19,NA,TGTGCCAGTAGCATCACCGGAACCCCGGGAGGTCAGCCCCAGCATTTT,CASSITGTPGGQPQHF
TRBJ1-4,NA,TRBV4-1,NA,TGCGCCAGCCGGAGGGGACTCCTAGCGGGGACTAATGAAAAACTGTTTTTT,CASRRGLLAGTNEKLFF
TRBJ2-1,NA,TRBV7-9,NA,TGTGCCAGCAGCTTACGCGGGGCGAGCTCCTACAATGAGCAGTTCTTC,CASSLRGASSYNEQFF